The present entry profiles one T cell receptor (beta chain) with its context. This sample was included in a study of technical replicates of blood from a handful of donors. Trimming removed 5 bases at V and 2 bases at J, with 14 bases between. Germline CDR1 and CDR2: MGHRA and YSYEKL. This CDR3 has 15 residues. Repertoires were generated with immunoSEQ multiplex PCR, while TCRdb's copy carries only in-frame clones and drops some. The sample has around 100,000 clones, roughly 95% seen once. The rearrangement links TRBV4-1 to TRBJ2-3; D perhaps matches TRBD2 (6 bases). The TCR sequence derives from a human donor in good health. What was sequenced was T cells isolated from PBMCs. CDR3 amino acids: CASSSVRDSTDTQYF. CDR3 in DNA: TGCGCCAGCAGCTCCGTCCGGGACTCCACAGATACGCAGTATTTT.